The 22 T cell receptor beta chains given below trace back to one sample, sequenced in a study of Ad26.COV2.S vaccination and SARS-CoV-2 variants. The method was immunoSEQ multiplex PCR; TCRdb's version includes in-frame clones alone and lacks a portion of them. Found here are about 680,000 clones, around 89% of them singletons; the top ten hold approximately 1.5%. Treatment given: over 15 received Ad26.COV2.S at low or high dose, single or two shots; roughly five received placebo; per-sample allocation not given. Specimen acquisition occurred on day 63 following the initial vaccine or placebo injection. The material was peripheral blood, obtained in a trial of Ad26.COV2.S vaccine versus placebo. The receptors stem from a person aged 18-65 years who received the Ad26.COV2.S COVID-19 vaccine or a placebo.

V and J are TRBV6-5 and TRBJ2-7; 10 nucleotides align to TRBD1. Germline V gene lookup returns CDR1 MNHEY and CDR2 SVGAGI. The CDR3 length is 15 residues. J gave up 7 bases and V 6 bases, and 12 bases lay outside the gene matches. The CDR3 nucleotides read TGTGCCAGCAGGCTAACCGGGACAGGGGTATGGGAGCAGTACTTC. It translates to CASRLTGTGVWEQYF.

The count of this clone is one. The rearrangement links TRBV3-1 (or the pseudogene TRBV3-2) to TRBJ2-3; D remains ambiguous. V was shortened by 1 base and J by 6 bases, with 5 bases between the two germline ends. From germline, CDR1 is LGHDT and CDR2 YNNKEL (reference sequence). The length of the CDR3 is 12 residues. The CDR3 loop is CASSQVPDTQYF. CDR3 bases: TGTGCCAGCAGCCAAGTCCCGGATACGCAGTATTTT.

The chain is built from TRBV7-9 and TRBJ1-4; tentatively, D is TRBD1 (6 bases). V lost 1 base, J lost 7 bases, and 13 bases lay in between. This CDR3 has 15 residues. Per germline, CDR1 SEHNR and CDR2 FQNEAQ (reference sequence). The CDR3 is CASSLVQGQGEKLFF. The CDR3 DNA sequence: TGTGCCAGCAGCTTAGTGCAGGGGCAGGGTGAAAAACTGTTTTTT.

The V call is TRBV29-1, the J call TRBJ2-7; 12 positions match TRBD2. The germline CDR1 and CDR2 sequences are SQVTM and ANQGSEA. J gave up 2 bases and V 6 bases, and 2 bases lay outside the gene matches. This CDR3 is built from 13 residues. CDR3 loop: CSVLAGGPYEQYF. CDR3 nucleotides: TGCAGCGTCCTAGCGGGAGGGCCCTACGAGCAGTACTTC.

V and J are TRBV3-1 (or the pseudogene TRBV3-2) and TRBJ2-5, with D possibly being TRBD2 (6 bases). Per the germline V gene, CDR1 is LGHDT and CDR2 is YNNKEL (reference sequence). The CDR3 is made up of 15 amino acids. Between the trimmed V and J ends, which lost 5 bases and 5 bases, there was a span of 18 bases. CDR3 nucleotides: TGTGCCAGCAGCGAGGGACCCCCCGGAGGGGAGACCCAGTACTTC. Translated: CASSEGPPGGETQYF.

This clone occurred a few times. This chain connects TRBV5-1 to TRBJ2-7; D gene ambiguous. The CDR3 loop spans 14 amino acids. The germline CDR1 and CDR2 sequences are SGHRS and YFSETQ. Between the trimmed V and J ends, which lost 3 bases and 4 bases, there was a span of 14 bases. CDR3 amino acids: CASSSTLGIYEQYF. Written as DNA, the CDR3 is TGCGCCAGCAGCTCCACCCTGGGAATTTACGAGCAGTACTTC.

This clone was seen only a few times. The rearrangement joins TRBV14 to TRBJ1-1, with a possible D match to TRBD1 (6 bases). Germline CDR1 and CDR2: SGHDN and FVKESK. The CDR3 is 13 amino acids. Trimming pared 0 bases from V and 6 bases from J, leaving 8 bases between. This chain's CDR3 is CASSQEAGAEAFF. The CDR3 bases are TGTGCCAGCAGCCAAGAGGCAGGGGCTGAAGCTTTCTTT.

The chain is built from TRBV7-9 and TRBJ2-7; possible D gene TRBD1, 5 bases. Trimming removed 1 base from V and 3 bases from J, with 10 bases in between. This CDR3 spans 14 amino acids. CDR1 is SEHNR, CDR2 FQNEAQ, per germline (reference sequence). The chain's CDR3 is CASSLGGSIYEQYF. CDR3 DNA sequence: TGTGCCAGCAGCTTAGGGGGCAGTATCTACGAGCAGTACTTC.

This sequence joins TRBV5-8 and TRBJ1-2, with 8 positions matching TRBD1. V lost 5 bases to trimming and J lost 0 bases; unmatched junction nucleotides: 9. Germline loops: CDR1 SGHTS, CDR2 YDEGEE. The CDR3 covers 16 residues. CDR3 region: CASSSLSRGPNYGYTF. For the CDR3, the DNA is TGTGCCAGCAGTTCCCTATCCAGGGGGCCTAACTATGGCTACACCTTC.

The chain is built from TRBV15 and TRBJ2-2; D unclear. Germline-derived CDR1 and CDR2 are LNHNV and YYDKDF (reference sequence). Trimming removed 4 bases from V and 6 bases from J, with 12 bases in between. The CDR3 contains 14 residues. The CDR3 coding sequence is TGTGCCACCAGCACCCGTAAGTGGGCCGGGGAGCTGTTTTTT. Translating it yields CATSTRKWAGELFF.

This clone occurred once. The rearrangement links TRBV5-4 to TRBJ1-6; D is ambiguous. The length of the CDR3 is 16 residues. Germline CDR1 and CDR2: SGHNT and YYREEE (reference sequence). V was cut by 5 bases and J by 0 bases, with 12 bases left in between. The CDR3 coding sequence is TGTGCCAGCAGAAAAGACCTGGGCTCCTATAATTCACCCCTCCACTTT. Its protein product is CASRKDLGSYNSPLHF.

The chain joins TRBV10-3 to TRBJ1-2; D not certain. Deletions cut 4 bases from V and 3 bases from J, with 21 bases between. The length of the CDR3 is 17 residues. CDR1 and CDR2 (germline): ENHRY, SYGVKD. The CDR3, as DNA: TGTGCCATCAGTGGCGGGAGGGCCGATCCCCCCCACTATGGCTACACCTTC. Its protein product is CAISGGRADPPHYGYTF.

This CDR3 reads CATSTDRGTGELFF. The CDR3 nucleotides read TGTGCCACCAGCACGGACAGGGGGACCGGGGAGCTGTTTTTT. The chain employs TRBV15 and TRBJ2-2; 10 bases line up with TRBD1. J lost 5 bases, V lost 4 bases, and 1 base had no gene match. Germline CDR1 is LNHNV and CDR2 is YYDKDF (reference sequence). The CDR3 loop spans 14 amino acids.

The chain links TRBV4-1 to TRBJ2-5, with D unresolved. CDR1 is MGHRA and CDR2 is YSYEKL in the germline V gene. With 0 bases removed from V and 0 bases from J, the gap between germline ends came to 8 bases. The CDR3 has 15 residues. The DNA of the CDR3 is TGCGCCAGCAGCCAAGAGGACCGTAACCAAGAGACCCAGTACTTC. This translates into CASSQEDRNQETQYF.

This chain uses TRBV7-2 with TRBJ1-1; D call uncertain. V lost 4 bases and J lost 0, with 9 bases in between. This CDR3 is 14 amino acids long. CDR1 and CDR2 from the germline V gene are SGHTA and FQGNSA. The DNA of the CDR3 is TGTGCCAGCAGCTCCCAAGCTATGAACACTGAAGCTTTCTTT. As protein: CASSSQAMNTEAFF.

V and J are TRBV12-3 or TRBV12-4 and TRBJ2-2; D remains unclear. This CDR3 has 12 amino acids. V lost 6 bases and J lost 5, with 7 bases in between. The DNA for the CDR3 is TGTGCCAGCAGCCCCTATACCGGGGAGCTGTTTTTT. Its protein is CASSPYTGELFF.

The V call is TRBV9, the J call TRBJ1-3, with D possibly TRBD1 on 6 matching bases. Trimming took off 4 bases at V and 3 bases at J, with 8 bases between the two ends. Germline assignment: CDR1 SGDLS and CDR2 YYNGEE. The length of the CDR3 is 13 residues. CDR3 nucleotide sequence: TGTGCCAGCAGCCCAGGGGTTGGAAACACCATATATTTT. This gives the protein CASSPGVGNTIYF.

The genes are TRBV4-1 and TRBJ2-2; 8 bases are a match to TRBD2. Germline V lookup: CDR1 MGHRA, CDR2 YSYEKL. The junction had 4 bases not matched to a gene; V was cut back by 1 base and J by 6 bases. This CDR3 region has 15 residues. The DNA of the CDR3 is TGCGCCAGCAGCCAAGTTGGAGCGGGGGCCGGGGAGCTGTTTTTT. It translates to CASSQVGAGAGELFF.

The V call is TRBV27, the J call TRBJ2-1; no definite D call. CDR3 length equals 14 residues. CDR1 and CDR2 from the germline V gene are MNHEY and SMNVEV (reference sequence). V lost 5 bases and J lost 5, with 13 bases in between. The CDR3 sequence: CASSTGGRNNEQFF. The CDR3 DNA is TGTGCCAGCAGTACGGGTGGCCGAAACAATGAGCAGTTCTTC.

The chain carries TRBV3-1 (or the pseudogene TRBV3-2) and TRBJ2-1; 13 nucleotides line up with TRBD2. The germline V gene has CDR1 LGHDT and CDR2 YNNKEL (reference sequence). The CDR3 loop spans 18 amino acids. The V gene end was trimmed by 2 bases and the J gene end by 0 bases; junction bases not matched to a gene: 4. The CDR3 region is CASSQRGLAGSSYNEQFF. In DNA, the CDR3 is TGTGCCAGCAGCCAAAGGGGACTAGCGGGAAGCTCCTACAATGAGCAGTTCTTC.

This chain joins TRBV27 and TRBJ1-6; D unresolved. CDR3 length: 13 residues. CDR1 is MNHEY, CDR2 SMNVEV, per germline (reference sequence). V was pared by 5 bases and J by 3 bases, with 5 bases between. In DNA, the CDR3 is TGTGCCAGCAGTCCCAACTATAATTCACCCCTCCACTTT. Translation gives CASSPNYNSPLHF.

This chain links TRBV7-2 with TRBJ1-2, with unresolved D. The CDR3 length is 17 residues. Trimming removed 1 base at V and 4 bases at J, with 19 bases between. CDR1 is SGHTA and CDR2 is FQGNSA in the germline V gene. The CDR3 DNA reads as TGTGCCAGCAGCTTAGAATTAGCGCGGAGGACTCTCTATGGCTACACCTTC. Translation: CASSLELARRTLYGYTF.